This T cell receptor (beta chain) was identified in a study of blood T cell repertoires in COVID-19 (dated by TCRdb to 2019 to 2021). Regarding the study in general: Collaborator samples came from the United States, Italy and Spain and covered acute and convalescent phases of COVID-19. The material from the prospective study consisted of cDNA or gDNA derived from T cells, B-cell-depleted T cells, or PBMCs. Subjects who had been exposed to COVID-19, were actively infected with it, or had recovered from it provided the deeply sampled blood TCRbeta repertoires that made up the dataset. The repertoires were made available in a free public database intended to serve as a resource for research on the immune response to SARS-CoV-2. The samples were drawn from the first 160 participants of the ongoing ImmuneRACE study and from 1,254 subjects provided by 6 global collaborators. Sample metadata almost always included a de-identified subject ID, COVID-19 status, age in years and sex. Where HLA class I and class II types were available, the types were taken from metadata supplied by the sample provider, not from assay-based typing.

TCRbeta CDR3 regions were amplified from genomic DNA by means of the immunoSEQ Assay, a bias-controlled multiplex PCR. The published analysis was carried out like this. Nucleated cell counts per sample were estimated from amplification of reference gene primers within the assay. To quantify the absolute abundance of each unique TCRbeta CDR3 rearrangement, sequence reads were collapsed and filtered. Productive Simpson clonality was computed per sample as the square root of Simpson's diversity index over productive rearrangements. The table comes from immuneACCESS by way of TCRdb, which keeps in-frame sequences with V and J called. Part of the clones is missing from these tables; in studies checked, under half for an unresolved V gene and the rest for unknown reasons. That table supplies the V and J calls and clone size; D and trimming were determined from the DNA. The sample yields about 670,000 clones; more than 80% were counted once. Under 0.3% of the sample lies in the top ten.

Overall results and qualifications from the work: How much clinical and demographic metadata was included differed by source and by participant, and the metadata was provided uncurated.

Collaborating institutions collected whole blood in K2EDTA tubes following their own protocols. Collaborator samples were shipped for TCRbeta analysis as frozen whole blood, isolated PBMCs, or DNA extracted from either sample type. On this clone itself: It lacks a known antigen. Nothing much larger sits one base from this clone, and base qualities are not available.

The TCR originated in a woman aged 18-29 years with acute or convalescent COVID-19. Material: peripheral blood.

This receptor carries the CDR3 CASSRVSDYGYTF. The nucleotide sequence reads TGTGCCAGCAGTCGGGTATCAGACTATGGCTACACCTTC. The chain uses TRBV3-1 (or the pseudogene TRBV3-2) and TRBJ1-2, with an unclear D gene assignment. Counted from cysteine to phenylalanine, this CDR3 has 13 amino acids. The sequence is cut down to CDR3 DNA, 39 bases in frame from base 1. The germline V gene (reference sequence) provides CDR1 LGHDT and CDR2 YNNKEL. Trimming takes 6 bases from V and 3 bases from J, and the germline ends sit 11 bases apart.